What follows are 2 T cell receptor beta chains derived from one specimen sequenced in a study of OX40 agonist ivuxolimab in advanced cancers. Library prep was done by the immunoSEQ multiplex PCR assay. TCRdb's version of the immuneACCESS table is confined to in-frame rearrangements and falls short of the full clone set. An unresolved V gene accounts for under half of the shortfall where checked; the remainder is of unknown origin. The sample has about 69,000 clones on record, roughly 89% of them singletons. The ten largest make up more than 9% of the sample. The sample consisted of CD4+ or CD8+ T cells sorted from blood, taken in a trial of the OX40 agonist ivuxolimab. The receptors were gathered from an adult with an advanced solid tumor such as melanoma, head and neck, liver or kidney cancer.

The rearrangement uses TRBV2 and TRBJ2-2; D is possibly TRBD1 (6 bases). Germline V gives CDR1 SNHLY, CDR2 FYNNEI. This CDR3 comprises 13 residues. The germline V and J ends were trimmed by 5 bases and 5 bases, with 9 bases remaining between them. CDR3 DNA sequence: TGTGCCAGCAGTTTCAGGGGTACCGGGGAGCTGTTTTTT. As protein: CASSFRGTGELFF.

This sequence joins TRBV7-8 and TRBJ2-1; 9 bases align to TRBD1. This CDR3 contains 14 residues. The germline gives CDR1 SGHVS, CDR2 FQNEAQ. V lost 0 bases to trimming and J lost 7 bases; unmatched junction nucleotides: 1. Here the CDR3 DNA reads TGTGCCAGCAGCTTAGCGACAGGGGGTAATGAGCAGTTCTTC. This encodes CASSLATGGNEQFF.